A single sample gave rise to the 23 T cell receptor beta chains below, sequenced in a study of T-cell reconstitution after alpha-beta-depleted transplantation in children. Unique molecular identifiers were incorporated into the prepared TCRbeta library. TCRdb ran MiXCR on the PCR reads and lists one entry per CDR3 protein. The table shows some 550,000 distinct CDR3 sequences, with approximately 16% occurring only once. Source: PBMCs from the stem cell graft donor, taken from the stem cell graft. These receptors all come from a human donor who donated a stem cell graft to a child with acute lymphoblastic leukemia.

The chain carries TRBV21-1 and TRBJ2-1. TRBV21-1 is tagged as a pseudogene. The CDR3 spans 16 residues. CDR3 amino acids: CASSKGRGFSYNEQFF. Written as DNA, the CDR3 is TGTGCCAGCAGCAAAGGGCGGGGATTCTCCTACAATGAGCAGTTCTTC.

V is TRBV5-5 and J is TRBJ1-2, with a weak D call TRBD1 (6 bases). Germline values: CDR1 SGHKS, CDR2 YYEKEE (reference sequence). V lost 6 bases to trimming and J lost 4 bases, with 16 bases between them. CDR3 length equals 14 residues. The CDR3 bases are TGTGCCAGCAACGGACAGCTAGGATTCTATGGCTACACCTTC. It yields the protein CASNGQLGFYGYTF.

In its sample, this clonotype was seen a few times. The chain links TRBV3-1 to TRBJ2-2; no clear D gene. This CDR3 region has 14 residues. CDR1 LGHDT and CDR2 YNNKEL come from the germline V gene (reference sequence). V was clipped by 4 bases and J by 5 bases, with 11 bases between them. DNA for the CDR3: TGTGCCAGCAGCCCCCGTCATGTAACCGGGGAGCTGTTTTTT. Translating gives CASSPRHVTGELFF.

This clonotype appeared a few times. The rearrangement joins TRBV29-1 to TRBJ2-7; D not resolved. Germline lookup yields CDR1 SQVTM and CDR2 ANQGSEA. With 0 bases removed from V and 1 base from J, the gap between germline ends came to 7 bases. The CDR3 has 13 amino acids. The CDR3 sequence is CSVEDLQSYEQYF. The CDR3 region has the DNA TGCAGCGTTGAAGATCTACAATCCTACGAGCAGTACTTC.

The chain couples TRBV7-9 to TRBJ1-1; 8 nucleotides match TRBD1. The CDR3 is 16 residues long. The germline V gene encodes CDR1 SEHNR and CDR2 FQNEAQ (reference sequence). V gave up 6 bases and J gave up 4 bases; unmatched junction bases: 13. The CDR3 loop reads CASRFTGRGPSTEAFF. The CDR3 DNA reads TGTGCCAGCAGATTCACGGGCAGGGGGCCCAGCACTGAAGCTTTCTTT.

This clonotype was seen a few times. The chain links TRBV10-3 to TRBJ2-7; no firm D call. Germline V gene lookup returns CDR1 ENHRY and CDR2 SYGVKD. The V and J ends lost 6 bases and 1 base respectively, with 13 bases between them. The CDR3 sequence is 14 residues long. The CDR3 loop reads CAIRTENGSYEQYF. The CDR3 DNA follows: TGTGCCATCAGAACGGAGAACGGTTCCTACGAGCAGTACTTC.

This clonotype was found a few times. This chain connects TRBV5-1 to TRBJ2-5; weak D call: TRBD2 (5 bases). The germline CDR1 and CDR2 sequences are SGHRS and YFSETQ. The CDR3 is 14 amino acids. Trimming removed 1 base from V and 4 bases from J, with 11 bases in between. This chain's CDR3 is CASSLWLARETQYF. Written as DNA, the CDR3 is TGCGCCAGCAGCTTGTGGCTAGCCCGAGAGACCCAGTACTTC. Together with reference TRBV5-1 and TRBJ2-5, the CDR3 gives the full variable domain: KAGVTQTPRYLIKTRGQQVTLSCSPISGHRSVSWYQQTPGQGLQFLFEYFSETQRNKGNFPGRFSGRQFSNSRSEMNVSTLELGDSALYLCASSLWLARETQYFGPGTRLLVL.

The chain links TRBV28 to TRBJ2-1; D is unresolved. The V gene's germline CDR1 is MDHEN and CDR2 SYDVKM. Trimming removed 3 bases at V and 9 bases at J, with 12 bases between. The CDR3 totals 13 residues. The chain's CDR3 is CASSLPLEREQFF. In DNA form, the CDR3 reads TGTGCCAGCAGTTTGCCCCTAGAGCGTGAGCAGTTCTTC.

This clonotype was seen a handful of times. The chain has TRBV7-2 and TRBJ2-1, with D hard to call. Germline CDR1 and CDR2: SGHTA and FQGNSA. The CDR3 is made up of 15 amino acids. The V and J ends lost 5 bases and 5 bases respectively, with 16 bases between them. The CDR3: CASSPLGRLDNEQFF. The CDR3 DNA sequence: TGTGCCAGCAGCCCCCTGGGAAGGCTCGACAATGAGCAGTTCTTC.

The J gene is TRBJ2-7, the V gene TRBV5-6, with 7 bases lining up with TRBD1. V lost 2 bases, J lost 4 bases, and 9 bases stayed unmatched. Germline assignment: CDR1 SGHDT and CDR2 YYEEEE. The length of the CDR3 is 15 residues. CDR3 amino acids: CASSFPPGQRYEQYF. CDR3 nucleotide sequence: TGTGCCAGCAGCTTTCCCCCGGGACAGCGGTACGAGCAGTACTTC.

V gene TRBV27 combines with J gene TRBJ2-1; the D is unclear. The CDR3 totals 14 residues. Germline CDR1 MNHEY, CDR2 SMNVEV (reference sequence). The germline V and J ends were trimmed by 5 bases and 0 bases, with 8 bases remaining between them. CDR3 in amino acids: CASSPPPSYNEQFF. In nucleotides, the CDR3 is TGTGCCAGCAGTCCTCCTCCCTCCTACAATGAGCAGTTCTTC.

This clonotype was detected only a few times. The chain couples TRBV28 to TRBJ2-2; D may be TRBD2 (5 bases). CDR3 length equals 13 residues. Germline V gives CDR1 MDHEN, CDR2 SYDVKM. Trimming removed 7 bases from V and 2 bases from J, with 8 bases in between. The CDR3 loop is CASNPSNTGELFF. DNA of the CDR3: TGTGCCAGCAATCCTAGCAACACCGGGGAGCTGTTTTTT.

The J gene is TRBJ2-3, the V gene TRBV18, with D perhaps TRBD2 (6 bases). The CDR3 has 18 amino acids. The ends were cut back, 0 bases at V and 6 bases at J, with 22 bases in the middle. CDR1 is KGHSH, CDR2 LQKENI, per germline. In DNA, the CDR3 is TGTGCCAGCTCACCACCGGTAGTAGCGGCTACCCTTAAGGATACGCAGTATTTT. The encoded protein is CASSPPVVAATLKDTQYF.

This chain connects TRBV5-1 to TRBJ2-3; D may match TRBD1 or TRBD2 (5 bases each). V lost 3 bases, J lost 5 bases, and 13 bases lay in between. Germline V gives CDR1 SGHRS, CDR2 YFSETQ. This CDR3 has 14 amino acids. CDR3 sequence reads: CASSSGTAQDTQYF. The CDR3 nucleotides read TGCGCCAGCAGCTCCGGGACGGCGCAAGATACGCAGTATTTT.

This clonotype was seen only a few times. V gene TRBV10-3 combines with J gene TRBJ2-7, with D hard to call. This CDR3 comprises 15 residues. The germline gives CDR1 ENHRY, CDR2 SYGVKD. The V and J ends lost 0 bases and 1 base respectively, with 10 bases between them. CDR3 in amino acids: CAISESRLPSYEQYF. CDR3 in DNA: TGTGCCATCAGTGAGTCGAGGCTGCCTTCCTACGAGCAGTACTTC.

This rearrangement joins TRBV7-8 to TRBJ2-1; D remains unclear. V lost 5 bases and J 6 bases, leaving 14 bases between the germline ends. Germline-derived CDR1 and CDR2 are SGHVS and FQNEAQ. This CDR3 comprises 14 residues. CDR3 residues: CASSISLGSNEQFF. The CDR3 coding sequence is TGTGCCAGCAGCATCTCCTTAGGTAGCAATGAGCAGTTCTTC. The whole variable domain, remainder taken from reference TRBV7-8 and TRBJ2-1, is GAGVSQSPRYKVAKRGQDVALRCDPISGHVSLFWYQQALGQGPEFLTYFQNEAQLDKSGLPSDRFFAERPEGSVSTLKIQRTQQEDSAVYLCASSISLGSNEQFFGPGTRLTVL.

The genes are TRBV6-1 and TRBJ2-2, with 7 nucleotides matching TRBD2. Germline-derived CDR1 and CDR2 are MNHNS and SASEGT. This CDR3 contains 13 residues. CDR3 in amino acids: CACGRENTGELFF. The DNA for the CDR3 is TGTGCTTGCGGGAGAGAAAACACCGGGGAGCTGTTTTTT.

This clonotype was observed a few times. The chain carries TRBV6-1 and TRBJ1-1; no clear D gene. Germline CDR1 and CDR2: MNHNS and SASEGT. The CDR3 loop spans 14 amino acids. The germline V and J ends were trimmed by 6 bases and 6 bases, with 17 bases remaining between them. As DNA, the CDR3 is TGTGCCAGCAGCGAGTCCCCAGAAGCGGCTGAAGCTTTCTTT. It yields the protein CASSESPEAAEAFF.

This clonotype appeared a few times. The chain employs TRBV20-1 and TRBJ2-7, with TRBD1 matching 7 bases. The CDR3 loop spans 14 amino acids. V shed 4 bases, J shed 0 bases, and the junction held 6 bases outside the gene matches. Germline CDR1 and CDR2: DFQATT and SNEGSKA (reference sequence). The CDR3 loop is CSAKTGTVSYEQYF. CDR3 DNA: TGCAGTGCTAAGACAGGGACCGTCTCCTACGAGCAGTACTTC.

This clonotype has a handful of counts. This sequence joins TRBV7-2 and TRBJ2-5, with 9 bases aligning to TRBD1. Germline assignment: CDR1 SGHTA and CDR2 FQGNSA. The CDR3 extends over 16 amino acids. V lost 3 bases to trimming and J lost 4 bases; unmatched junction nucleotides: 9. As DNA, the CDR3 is TGTGCCAGCAGCTTTCACGGGACAGGGCGAGGAGAGACCCAGTACTTC. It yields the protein CASSFHGTGRGETQYF.

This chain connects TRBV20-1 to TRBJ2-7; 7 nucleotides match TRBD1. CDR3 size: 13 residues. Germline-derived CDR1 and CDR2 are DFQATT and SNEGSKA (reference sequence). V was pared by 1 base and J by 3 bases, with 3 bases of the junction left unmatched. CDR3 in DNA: TGCAGTGCTAGAGTGGCAGGGGGCTACGAGCAGTACTTC. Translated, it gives CSARVAGGYEQYF.

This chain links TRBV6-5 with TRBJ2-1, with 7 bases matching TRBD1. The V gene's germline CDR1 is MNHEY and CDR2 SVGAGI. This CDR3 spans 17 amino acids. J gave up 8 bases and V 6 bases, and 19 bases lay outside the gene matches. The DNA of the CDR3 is TGTGCCAGCAGCCCGACAGGGCCAGGAACGTTTTTCGATGAGCAGTTCTTC. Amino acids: CASSPTGPGTFFDEQFF.

CDR3 sequence (DNA): TGTGCCAGCAGTTTGGGAGAAGCCAAAAACATTCAGTACTTC. Protein: CASSLGEAKNIQYF. The chain has TRBV12-3 or TRBV12-4 and TRBJ2-4; maybe TRBD2 (5 bases). V was pared by 3 bases and J by 0 bases, with 6 bases between. The CDR3 has 14 residues.